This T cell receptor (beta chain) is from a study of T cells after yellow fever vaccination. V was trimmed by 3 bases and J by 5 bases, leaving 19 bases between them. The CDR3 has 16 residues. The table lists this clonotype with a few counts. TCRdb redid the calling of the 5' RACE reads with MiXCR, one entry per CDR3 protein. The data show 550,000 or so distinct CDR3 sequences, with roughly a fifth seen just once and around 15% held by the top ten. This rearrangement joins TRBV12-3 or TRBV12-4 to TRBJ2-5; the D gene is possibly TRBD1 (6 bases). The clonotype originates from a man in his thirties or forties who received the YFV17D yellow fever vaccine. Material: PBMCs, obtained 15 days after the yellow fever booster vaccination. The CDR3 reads CASSLRRGPKWETQYF. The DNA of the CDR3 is TGTGCCAGCAGTTTGCGCAGGGGCCCTAAGTGGGAGACCCAGTACTTC.